What follows is one TCR beta chain and its context. Antigen unknown. The data derive from a study of shared clonotypes between healthy human individuals. Study-wide points: The diversity represented, both genetic and in exposure history, was limited by few donors.

Free of recent acute infections or vaccinations, the donors were healthy HIV-negative adults. Every donor was a Caucasian adult from Nashville, Tennessee. About 90 million PBMCs were counted before genomic DNA extraction. Germline V gives CDR1 MDHEN, CDR2 SYDVKM. V gave up 6 bases and J gave up 0 bases, with 22 bases separating them. The CDR3 covers 18 residues. Measured with immunoSEQ multiplex PCR; TCRdb has only the in-frame clones, and not every one. The table shows approximately 510,000 clones, with 79% occurring only once. Sequencing input: PBMCs. The V call is TRBV28, the J call TRBJ2-3, with D possibly being TRBD2 (6 bases). This receptor was obtained from a woman in her thirties or forties in good health. Some clones in this sample may be carry-over from other donors' samples. Here the CDR3 DNA reads TGTGCCAGCAGCTCCCCCCCTGGGTCCCGGGGGAGCACAGATACGCAGTATTTT. Its protein is CASSSPPGSRGSTDTQYF.